These T cell receptor beta chains were read from a single sample in a study of shared clonotypes between healthy human individuals. This table comes from immunoSEQ multiplex PCR, and its TCRdb copy is limited to in-frame clones, with some not included. The table lists approximately 2.4 million clones, around 95% of them singletons. The sample consisted of naive CD4+ T cells sorted from blood. The receptor source for this set is a man aged 18 to 35 in good health. CDR3s include the opening cysteine and the closing phenylalanine or tryptophan. The order of the fields is J gene, V gene, CDR3 protein.

J: TRBJ1-1
V: TRBV28
CDR3: CASRRDFDAPEAFF

J: TRBJ1-5
V: TRBV27
CDR3: CASSRPGSGPQHF

J: TRBJ1-6
V: TRBV28
CDR3: CASNQPKAGDNSPLHF

J: TRBJ1-1
V: TRBV6-6
CDR3: CAGPLGAVMNTEAFF

J: TRBJ2-2
V: TRBV28
CDR3: CASRWTGGTGELFF

J: TRBJ2-1
V: TRBV7-2
CDR3: CASSLGQGYNEQFF

J: TRBJ2-1
V: TRBV4-3
CDR3: CASSQDGTGGFNEQFF

J: TRBJ2-7
V: TRBV29-1
CDR3: CSVENNSYEQYF

J: TRBJ1-1
V: TRBV7-9
CDR3: CASSFQGGKNTEAFF

J: TRBJ2-7
V: TRBV4-1
CDR3: CASSQAPSPYEQYF

J: TRBJ2-7
V: TRBV9
CDR3: CASSVEASRPYEQYF

J: TRBJ2-2
V: TRBV6-5
CDR3: CASSYEGARAGELFF

J: TRBJ2-1
V: TRBV5-1
CDR3: CASSKTSGRENEQFF

J: TRBJ2-5
V: TRBV10-3
CDR3: CAISASGGTGQETQYF

J: TRBJ1-3
V: TRBV7-2
CDR3: CASSPRTGSGNTIYF

J: TRBJ2-5
V: TRBV11-3
CDR3: CASSLDGGTQYF

J: TRBJ1-5
V: TRBV5-1
CDR3: CASSLEENSNQPQHF

J: TRBJ2-6
V: TRBV4-1
CDR3: CASSQEGGLSGANVLTF

J: TRBJ1-4
V: TRBV6-1
CDR3: CASRVTGAGEKLFF

J: TRBJ2-7
V: TRBV7-2
CDR3: CASSLISLLAGGRIHEQYF

J: TRBJ1-1
V: TRBV19
CDR3: CASSTRTGSNTEAFF

J: TRBJ2-2
V: TRBV19
CDR3: CASSIGSTGELFF

J: TRBJ2-1
V: TRBV9
CDR3: CASSVRGSGRADEQFF

J: TRBJ1-1
V: TRBV7-9
CDR3: CASSSTTKGLEGMNTEAFF

J: TRBJ1-6
V: TRBV11-3
CDR3: CASSLDPTNSPLHF

J: TRBJ2-2
V: TRBV10-3
CDR3: CAISPGQLYTGELFF

J: TRBJ2-3
V: TRBV30
CDR3: CAWSGETSAARDTQYF

J: TRBJ2-5
V: TRBV30
CDR3: CAWSGGGFGETQYF

J: TRBJ2-3
V: TRBV6-1
CDR3: CASSAASGGTDTQYF

J: TRBJ2-7
V: TRBV18
CDR3: CASSPPPGQVYEQYF

J: TRBJ1-2
V: TRBV10-1
CDR3: CASSEDGTNYGYTF

J: TRBJ1-2
V: TRBV7-8
CDR3: CASSFRQDIPAGYTF

J: TRBJ2-7
V: TRBV29-1
CDR3: CSVRVSYEQYF

J: TRBJ2-7
V: TRBV27
CDR3: CASSFGRRPGQYF

J: TRBJ1-1
V: TRBV27
CDR3: CASVGRQGVSAGTEAFF

J: TRBJ2-7
V: TRBV19
CDR3: CASSPQRGLGEQYF

J: TRBJ1-4
V: TRBV5-1
CDR3: CASSLTGGDNEKLFF

J: TRBJ2-5
V: TRBV7-6
CDR3: CASSLALWEGETQYF

J: TRBJ2-1
V: TRBV13
CDR3: CASSFETSGVPEFF

J: TRBJ2-7
V: TRBV2
CDR3: CASSERGVASGRFKNEQYF

J: TRBJ2-7
V: TRBV30
CDR3: CARGAGNSYEQYF

J: TRBJ2-5
V: TRBV10-3
CDR3: CAISESHGVAGEETQYF

J: TRBJ1-2
V: TRBV5-4
CDR3: CASGTQDVYGYTF

J: TRBJ2-1
V: TRBV2
CDR3: CASSDVQNEQFF

J: TRBJ2-3
V: TRBV2
CDR3: CASTPFRGTDTQYF

J: TRBJ2-1
V: TRBV19
CDR3: CASSPGPPAHEQFF

J: TRBJ2-3
V: TRBV28
CDR3: CASSSGGAGTDTQYF

J: TRBJ2-3
V: TRBV28
CDR3: CASSAASGASTDTQYF

J: TRBJ2-7
V: TRBV30
CDR3: CAWTSPGNTYEQYF

J: TRBJ2-7
V: TRBV19
CDR3: CASSGPGQGTLEQYF

J: TRBJ2-3
V: TRBV7-9
CDR3: CASSLASGSTDTQYF

J: TRBJ2-2
V: TRBV9
CDR3: CASTIGTSSNTGELFF

J: TRBJ2-1
V: TRBV29-1
CDR3: CSLQAVDEQFF

J: TRBJ1-4
V: TRBV6-1
CDR3: CASNNGRFNEKLFF

J: TRBJ1-5
V: TRBV5-5
CDR3: CASSFGTANQPQHF

J: TRBJ1-2
V: TRBV28
CDR3: CATPGRANYGYTF

J: TRBJ2-7
V: TRBV5-1
CDR3: CASKWTPASHEQYF

J: TRBJ2-5
V: TRBV2
CDR3: CASTLTSGIQETQYF

J: TRBJ2-7
V: TRBV6-1
CDR3: CASYRTGTASYEQYF